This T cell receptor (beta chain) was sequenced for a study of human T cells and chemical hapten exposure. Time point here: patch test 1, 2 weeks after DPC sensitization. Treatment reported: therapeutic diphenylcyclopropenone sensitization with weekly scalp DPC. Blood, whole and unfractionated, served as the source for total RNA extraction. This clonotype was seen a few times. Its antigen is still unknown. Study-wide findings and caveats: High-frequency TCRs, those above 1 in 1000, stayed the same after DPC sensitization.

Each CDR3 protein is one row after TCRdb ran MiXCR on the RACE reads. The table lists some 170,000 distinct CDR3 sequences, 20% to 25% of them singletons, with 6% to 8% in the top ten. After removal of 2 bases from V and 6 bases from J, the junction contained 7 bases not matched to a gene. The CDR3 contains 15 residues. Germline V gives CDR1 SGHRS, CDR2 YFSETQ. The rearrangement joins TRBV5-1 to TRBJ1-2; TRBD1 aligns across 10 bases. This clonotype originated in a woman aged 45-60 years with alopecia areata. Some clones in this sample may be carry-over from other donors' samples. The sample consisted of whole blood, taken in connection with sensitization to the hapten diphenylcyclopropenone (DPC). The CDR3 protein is CASSFSGTGADGYTF. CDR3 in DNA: TGCGCCAGCAGCTTCTCCGGGACAGGGGCCGATGGCTACACCTTC.